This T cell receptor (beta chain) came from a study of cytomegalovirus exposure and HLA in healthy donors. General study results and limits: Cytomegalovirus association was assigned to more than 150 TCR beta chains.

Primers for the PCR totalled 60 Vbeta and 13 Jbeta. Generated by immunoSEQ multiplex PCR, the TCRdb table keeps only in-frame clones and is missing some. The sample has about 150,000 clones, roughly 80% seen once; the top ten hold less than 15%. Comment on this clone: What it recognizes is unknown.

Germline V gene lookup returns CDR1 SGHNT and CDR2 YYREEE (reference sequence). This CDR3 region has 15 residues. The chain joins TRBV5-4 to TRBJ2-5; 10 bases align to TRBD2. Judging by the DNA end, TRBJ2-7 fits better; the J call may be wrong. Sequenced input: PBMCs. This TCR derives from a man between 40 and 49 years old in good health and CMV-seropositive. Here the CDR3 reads CASSQGTSVRYEQYF. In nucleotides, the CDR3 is TGTGCCAGCAGCCAAGGGACTAGCGTTAGGTACGAGCAGTACTTC.